This T cell receptor (beta chain) was observed in a study of control samples from healthy donors and cancer patients. V was shortened by 4 bases and J by 10 bases, with 15 bases between the two germline ends. CDR1 SGHNT and CDR2 YYREEE come from the germline V gene (reference sequence). The CDR3 sequence is 14 residues long. The repertoire was sequenced with immunoSEQ multiplex PCR; TCRdb's copy has only in-frame clones and lacks some. The sample includes 120,000 or so clones, more than 80% of them seen just once. This TCR was sampled from a man aged 50-60 years in good health. Material for sequencing was blood. The V call is TRBV5-4, the J call TRBJ1-6; D unresolved. In DNA form, the CDR3 reads TGTGCCAGCAGCCCAGGTGGAGGGAGATCACCCCTCCACTTT. It yields the protein CASSPGGGRSPLHF.